The clone carrying this T cell receptor beta chain appeared once. The data are from a study of cytomegalovirus exposure and HLA in healthy donors. PCR used 60 Vbeta primers and 13 Jbeta primers. As processed by the authors: Later, roughly 86 million unique TCR beta chains were counted in an analysis, and some 10 million of them were shared. Sequenced by immunoSEQ multiplex PCR; TCRdb stores in-frame clones only, minus some. V, J and clone size were drawn from that table, and D and trimming were deduced from the DNA. Among 90,000 to 150,000 clones listed, roughly three quarters were seen once. The length of the CDR3 is 13 residues. Looked up from germline, CDR1 is MDHEN and CDR2 is SYDVKM. Trimming took off 2 bases at V and 5 bases at J, with 8 bases between the two ends.

Source material: PBMCs. The chain uses TRBV28 and TRBJ2-3, with D perhaps matching TRBD2 (5 bases). The TCR comes from a woman in her 40s in good health and CMV-seropositive. Here the CDR3 reads CASSLTGKDTQYF. The CDR3 nucleotides are TGTGCCAGCAGTTTAACGGGGAAAGATACGCAGTATTTT.